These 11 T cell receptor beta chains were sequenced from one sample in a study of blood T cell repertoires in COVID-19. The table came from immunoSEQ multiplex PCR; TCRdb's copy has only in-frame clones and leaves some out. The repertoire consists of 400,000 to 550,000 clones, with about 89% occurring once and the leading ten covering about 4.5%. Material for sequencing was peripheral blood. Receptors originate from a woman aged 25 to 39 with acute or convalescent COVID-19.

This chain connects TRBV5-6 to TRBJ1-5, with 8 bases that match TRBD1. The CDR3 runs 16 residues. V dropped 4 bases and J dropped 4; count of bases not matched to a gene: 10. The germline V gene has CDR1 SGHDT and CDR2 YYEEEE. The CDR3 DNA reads TGTGCCAGCAGCGGCCCCGGGACAGGAGTTAATCAGCCCCAGCATTTT. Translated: CASSGPGTGVNQPQHF. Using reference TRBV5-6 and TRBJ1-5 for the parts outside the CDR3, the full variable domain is DAGVTQSPTHLIKTRGQQVTLRCSPKSGHDTVSWYQQALGQGPQFIFQYYEEEERQRGNFPDRFSGHQFPNYSSELNVNALLLGDSALYLCASSGPGTGVNQPQHFGDGTRLSIL.

The CDR3 DNA follows: TGTGCCTGGAGTCCGGGGGAGGCAGGCGAAGCTTTCTTT. As protein: CAWSPGEAGEAFF. The chain couples TRBV30 to TRBJ1-1, with D maybe TRBD1 (5 bases). The CDR3 covers 13 residues. Germline CDR1 and CDR2: GTSNPN and SVGIG (reference sequence). The ends were cut back, 2 bases at V and 8 bases at J, with 15 bases in the middle.

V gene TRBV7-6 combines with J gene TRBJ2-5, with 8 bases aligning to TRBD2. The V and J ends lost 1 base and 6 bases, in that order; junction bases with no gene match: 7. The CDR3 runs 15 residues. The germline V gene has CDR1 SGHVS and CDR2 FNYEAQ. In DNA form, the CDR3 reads TGTGCCAGCAGCTTAGAACGGGGGGGCGGGAAGACCCAGTACTTC. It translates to CASSLERGGGKTQYF.

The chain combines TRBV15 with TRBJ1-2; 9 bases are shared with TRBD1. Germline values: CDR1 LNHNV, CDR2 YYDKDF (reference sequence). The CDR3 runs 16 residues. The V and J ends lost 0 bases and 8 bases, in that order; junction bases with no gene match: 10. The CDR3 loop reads CATSRDLGTGTVGYTF. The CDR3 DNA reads TGTGCCACCAGCAGAGATCTTGGGACAGGGACAGTCGGCTACACCTTC.

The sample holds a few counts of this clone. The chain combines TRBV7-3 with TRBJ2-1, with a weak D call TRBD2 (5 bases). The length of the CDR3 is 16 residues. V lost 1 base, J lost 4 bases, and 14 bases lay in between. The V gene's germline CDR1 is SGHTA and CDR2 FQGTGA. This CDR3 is CASSLMPRGEYNEQFF. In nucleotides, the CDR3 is TGTGCCAGCAGCTTAATGCCCCGTGGGGAGTACAATGAGCAGTTCTTC.

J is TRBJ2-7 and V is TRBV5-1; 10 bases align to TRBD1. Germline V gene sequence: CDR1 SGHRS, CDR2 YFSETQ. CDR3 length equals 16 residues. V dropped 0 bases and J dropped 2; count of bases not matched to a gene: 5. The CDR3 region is CASSLGHGQGAYEQYF. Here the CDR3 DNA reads TGCGCCAGCAGCTTGGGGCACGGACAGGGGGCCTACGAGCAGTACTTC. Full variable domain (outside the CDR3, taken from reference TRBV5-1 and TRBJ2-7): KAGVTQTPRYLIKTRGQQVTLSCSPISGHRSVSWYQQTPGQGLQFLFEYFSETQRNKGNFPGRFSGRQFSNSRSEMNVSTLELGDSALYLCASSLGHGQGAYEQYFGPGTRLTVT.

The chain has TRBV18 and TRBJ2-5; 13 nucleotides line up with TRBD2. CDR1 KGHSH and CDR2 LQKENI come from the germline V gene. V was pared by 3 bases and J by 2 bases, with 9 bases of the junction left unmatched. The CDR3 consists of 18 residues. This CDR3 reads CASSPQRLAGGLQETQYF. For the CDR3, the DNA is TGTGCCAGCTCACCGCAACGACTAGCGGGGGGACTTCAAGAGACCCAGTACTTC.

The CDR3 coding sequence is TGTGCCAGCAGTTTCCCAACAAACACTGAAGCTTTCTTT. Translating it yields CASSFPTNTEAFF. The rearrangement uses TRBV12-3 or TRBV12-4 and TRBJ1-1; unclear D gene. The V and J ends lost 3 bases and 2 bases respectively, with 7 bases between them. The CDR3 runs to 13 residues.

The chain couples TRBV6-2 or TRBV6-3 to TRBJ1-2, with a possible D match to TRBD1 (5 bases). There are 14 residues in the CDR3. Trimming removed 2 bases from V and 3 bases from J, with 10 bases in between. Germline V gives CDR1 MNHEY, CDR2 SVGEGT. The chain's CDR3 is CASSYPWGDYGYTF. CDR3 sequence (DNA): TGTGCCAGCAGTTACCCTTGGGGGGACTATGGCTACACCTTC.

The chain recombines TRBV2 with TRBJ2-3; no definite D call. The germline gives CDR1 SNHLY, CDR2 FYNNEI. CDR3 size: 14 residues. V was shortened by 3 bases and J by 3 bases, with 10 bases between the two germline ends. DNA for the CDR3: TGTGCCAGCAGTGACTTCCCTAAAACAGATACGCAGTATTTT. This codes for CASSDFPKTDTQYF.

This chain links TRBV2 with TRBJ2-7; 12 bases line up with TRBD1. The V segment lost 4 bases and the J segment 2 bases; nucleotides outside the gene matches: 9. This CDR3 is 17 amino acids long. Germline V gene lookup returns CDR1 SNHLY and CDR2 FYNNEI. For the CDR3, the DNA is TGTGCCAGCAGTGTAATTATGGGACAGGGGGCCCCCTACGAGCAGTACTTC. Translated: CASSVIMGQGAPYEQYF.